This T cell receptor (beta chain) is from a study of blood T cell repertoires in COVID-19. The method was immunoSEQ multiplex PCR; TCRdb's version includes in-frame clones alone and lacks a portion of them. This sample has about 350,000 clones, with about 90% found just once. Germline-derived CDR1 and CDR2 are SGHRS and YFSETQ. This CDR3 region has 15 residues. Trimming removed 4 bases at V and 2 bases at J, with 12 bases between. This clone came up once. Sequencing used PBMCs or T cells enriched from blood (not recorded which). The clonotype originates from a woman aged 30 to 39 who had recovered from COVID-19. This chain connects TRBV5-1 to TRBJ2-2; a possible D gene is TRBD2 (6 bases). CDR3 coding DNA: TGCGCCAGCAGCCGTTTGGGGGGAAACACCGGGGAGCTGTTTTTT. It translates to CASSRLGGNTGELFF.